This TCR beta chain emerged from a study of T cell repertoires in cytomegalovirus infection. This clonotype has ten or more counts. The CDR3 contains 15 residues. The germline gives CDR1 SEHNR, CDR2 FQNEAQ (reference sequence). V lost 8 bases and J 5 bases, leaving 19 bases between the germline ends. TCRdb itself ran the reads through MiXCR, one entry per CDR3 protein. Among 500,000 or so distinct CDR3 sequences listed, about 15% were seen once. This chain uses TRBV7-9 with TRBJ1-5, with D possibly matching TRBD1 (5 bases). The TCR was taken from a human donor in good health (CMV status not recorded). Some clones in this sample may be carry-over from other donors' samples. Sequencing used CD8+ T cells from PBMCs. The CDR3 reads CASSNTEGTHQPQHF. CDR3 bases: TGTGCCAGCTCCAACACGGAGGGGACCCATCAGCCCCAGCATTTT.